One sample yielded the 13 T cell receptor beta chains listed below, sequenced in a study of human CD8 memory T cell subsets. Researchers made TCR beta libraries via UMI-labeled 5' RACE. TCRdb reprocessed the 5' RACE reads, with one entry per CDR3 protein and no DNA. The table for this sample gives 5,000 to 7,000 distinct CDR3 sequences. Sequencing was carried out using CD8+ T cells from PBMCs. All receptors derive from a human donor in good health.

V and J are TRBV11-2 and TRBJ1-1; without DNA, the TCRdb call of TRBD1 cannot be checked. CDR1 is SGHAT and CDR2 is FQNNGV in the germline V gene. This CDR3 spans 14 amino acids. CDR3 sequence: CASSSAMGDTEAFF.

Its frequency marks this clonotype as medium-sized. This chain links TRBV2 with TRBJ1-1; TCRdb lists TRBD1, though no DNA is available to test this call. The germline gives CDR1 SNHLY, CDR2 FYNNEI. This CDR3 region has 14 residues. The chain's CDR3 is CASGIRSPGNEAFF.

V gene TRBV7-2 combines with J gene TRBJ2-1; TCRdb selects TRBD1, and the lack of DNA leaves this call unchecked. Germline V lookup: CDR1 SGHTA, CDR2 FQGNSA. The CDR3 loop spans 16 amino acids. This CDR3 is CASSSPAGSSYNEQFF.

The J gene is TRBJ1-1, the V gene TRBV15. Germline assignment: CDR1 LNHNV and CDR2 YYDKDF (reference sequence). The CDR3 has 13 amino acids. The CDR3 reads CATGLASNTEAFF.

This CDR3 reads CSVDDGYEAFF. The chain recombines TRBV29-1 with TRBJ1-1. The CDR3 has 11 residues. Germline V CDR1 and CDR2: SQVTM, ANQGSEA.

This chain uses TRBV12-3 or TRBV12-4 with TRBJ1-5; the D gene TCRdb calls, TRBD1, cannot be checked with no DNA. The CDR3 consists of 15 residues. The CDR3 loop is CASSFPEQGNQPQHF.

V usage is TRBV13 and J usage is TRBJ2-7; the D call of TRBD1 rests on TCRdb alone, since no DNA is present to check it. The CDR3 contains 15 residues. Germline V gene data show CDR1 as PRHDT and CDR2 as FYEKMQ (reference sequence). The CDR3 here is CASSFESLGTQEQYF. Filled out from reference TRBV13 and TRBJ2-7, the complete variable domain reads AAGVIQSPRHLIKEKRETATLKCYPIPRHDTVYWYQQGPGQDPQFLISFYEKMQSDKGSIPDRFSAQQFSDYHSELNMSSLELGDSALYFCASSFESLGTQEQYFGPGTRLTVT.

This clonotype is called medium-sized based on its frequency. The genes are TRBV29-1 and TRBJ2-7; lacking DNA, the TRBD1 call made by TCRdb goes unchecked. The CDR3 runs 12 residues. The germline gives CDR1 SQVTM, CDR2 ANQGSEA. The CDR3 spells CSAQGQGNEQYF.

The rearrangement joins TRBV24-1 to TRBJ2-2. This CDR3 region has 14 residues. Germline loops: CDR1 KGHDR, CDR2 SFDVKD. The CDR3 loop is CATRAATNTGELFF.

V usage is TRBV3-1 and J usage is TRBJ1-5. CDR1 is LGHDT, CDR2 YNNKEL, per germline (reference sequence). This CDR3 contains 17 residues. CDR3 in amino acids: CASSQDGPGDSNQPQHF.

This chain joins TRBV10-2 and TRBJ2-7; the TCRdb call, TRBD2, lacks DNA for checking. The CDR3 has 13 residues. Germline CDR1 WSHSY, CDR2 SAAADI. The CDR3 sequence is CASSEWGSGEQYF.

This sequence joins TRBV28 and TRBJ2-1; TCRdb returns TRBD2, unconfirmable since there is no DNA. Per germline, CDR1 MDHEN and CDR2 SYDVKM. CDR3 length: 15 residues. The CDR3 spells CASRGGLSSYNEQFF.

The chain is built from TRBV11-2 and TRBJ2-1; with no DNA, the TCRdb D assignment of TRBD1 cannot be verified. The CDR3 loop spans 17 amino acids. CDR1 is SGHAT and CDR2 is FQNNGV in the germline V gene. CDR3: CASSFYPGQEAYNEQFF.